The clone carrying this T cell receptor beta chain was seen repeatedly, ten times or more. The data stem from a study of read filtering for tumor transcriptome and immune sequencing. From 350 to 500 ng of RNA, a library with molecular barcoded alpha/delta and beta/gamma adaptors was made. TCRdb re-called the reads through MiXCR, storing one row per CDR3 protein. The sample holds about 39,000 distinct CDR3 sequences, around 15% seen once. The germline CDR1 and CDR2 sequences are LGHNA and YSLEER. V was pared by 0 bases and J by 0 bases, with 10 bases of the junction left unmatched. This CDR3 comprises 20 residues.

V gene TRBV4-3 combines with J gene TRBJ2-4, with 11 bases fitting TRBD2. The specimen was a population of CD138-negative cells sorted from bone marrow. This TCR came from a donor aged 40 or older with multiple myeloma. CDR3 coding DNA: TGCGCCAGCAGCCAAGATTCTAGCGGGGGGACCGACGGAGCCAAAAACATTCAGTACTTC. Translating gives CASSQDSSGGTDGAKNIQYF.